Listed below are T cell receptor beta chains from one sample, sequenced in a study of blood T cell repertoires in COVID-19. Measured with immunoSEQ multiplex PCR; TCRdb has only the in-frame clones, and not every one. This table has about 230,000 clones, 88% appearing once. Sequencing used peripheral blood. The source is a woman aged 55-75 years with acute or convalescent COVID-19. Both conserved end residues are part of each CDR3.

v_call,cdr3_length,cdr3_aa
TRBV11-2,16,CASSPLLRGGSYEQYF
TRBV19,14,CASSMGTGGYGYTF
TRBV5-1,17,CASSLAGASGGNNEQFF
TRBV18,17,CASSASGTGVSNQPQHF
TRBV5-4,18,CASSPQLGTSADTDTQYF
TRBV27,16,CASSISGGSSNQPQHF
TRBV4-3,16,CASSQSSGNRYNEQFF
TRBV19,14,CASSRQGGLHEQYF
TRBV12-5,14,CASGAGASNTEAFF
TRBV10-3,16,CAISEPKTGVGNTIYF
TRBV7-2,14,CASSPKGRDQPQHF
TRBV19,15,CASSIVGTVNQPQHF
TRBV5-1,13,CASRPSGGDEQYF
TRBV19,12,CASSKGSYEQYF
TRBV11-2,15,CASSSEGARYTEAFF
TRBV30,14,CAWSVTGNNQPQHF
TRBV4-2,15,CASSQTSGISYEQYF
TRBV19,17,CASSIVLAAANTGELFF
TRBV5-5,15,CASSFYEGARYGYTF